Listed here are 10 T cell receptor beta chains from one sample, sequenced in a study of T cell responses to AZD1222 COVID-19 vaccine (dated by TCRdb to about 2021). Library construction relied on the immunoSEQ multiplex PCR assay. The table was pulled from immuneACCESS by TCRdb, which kept in-frame rearrangements only. Such tables lose some clones; where checked, under half of the loss comes from unresolved V genes, and the rest has no known cause. Within this sample are around 150,000 clones, with about nine tenths of them counted one time only. About 3.4% of the sample is in the top ten clones. The sample's time point, from its label and the paper: baseline before first vaccination. This material consisted of peripheral blood, taken on day 0 of AZD1222 vaccination. These receptors originate from an adult in good health.

The chain joins TRBV6-2 or TRBV6-3 to TRBJ1-2; no reliable D call. The CDR3 runs 13 residues. V lost 0 bases and J lost 8, with 10 bases in between. Germline V lookup: CDR1 MNHEY, CDR2 SVGEGT. In nucleotides, the CDR3 is TGTGCCAGCAGTTACTCAAGTCCCGGAGGCTACACCTTC. Its protein is CASSYSSPGGYTF.

This chain connects TRBV6-6 to TRBJ2-2; D ambiguous. The CDR3 length is 16 residues. Germline CDR1 MNHNY, CDR2 SVGAGI (reference sequence). Trimming took 2 bases from V and 0 from J, leaving 10 bases between them. The DNA of the CDR3 is TGTGCCAGCAGTTACCGCCCTAACTCGAACACCGGGGAGCTGTTTTTT. Its translation: CASSYRPNSNTGELFF.

The chain carries TRBV7-6 and TRBJ2-1; TRBD1 matches at 7 bases. Germline V gene lookup returns CDR1 SGHVS and CDR2 FNYEAQ. CDR3 length equals 16 residues. V shed 7 bases, J shed 5 bases, and the junction held 14 bases outside the gene matches. As DNA, the CDR3 is TGTGCCAGCACCAGAACAGACAGGGCGGCGGACAATGAGCAGTTCTTC. Amino acids: CASTRTDRAADNEQFF.

This chain joins TRBV6-5 and TRBJ2-7; the match to TRBD1 covers 7 bases. Trimming cost V 8 bases and J 9 bases; bases outside gene matches: 16. Per the germline V gene, CDR1 is MNHEY and CDR2 is SVGAGI. This CDR3 comprises 14 residues. This chain's CDR3 is CASEDRRYREWQYF. The CDR3, as DNA: TGTGCCAGCGAGGACAGGAGATACCGCGAGTGGCAGTACTTC.

The genes are TRBV5-5 and TRBJ2-6; no clear D. Germline loops: CDR1 SGHKS, CDR2 YYEKEE (reference sequence). The length of the CDR3 is 14 residues. Trimming left V 3 bases short and J 1 base short, with 5 bases between. CDR3 DNA: TGTGCCAGCAGCTCCACATCTGGGGCCAACGTCCTGACTTTC. Translating it yields CASSSTSGANVLTF.

The chain recombines TRBV9 with TRBJ1-4; TRBD1 agrees at 8 bases. Germline V lookup: CDR1 SGDLS, CDR2 YYNGEE. CDR3 size: 14 residues. Germline trimming cut 2 bases from V and 8 bases from J; bases unmatched to any gene: 5. CDR3 residues: CASSVGQVGEKLFF. In DNA form, the CDR3 reads TGTGCCAGCAGCGTGGGACAGGTCGGGGAAAAACTGTTTTTT.

This clone was observed a handful of times. The chain joins TRBV5-1 to TRBJ2-3, with a possible D match to TRBD2 (5 bases). The CDR3 is 12 residues long. V was clipped by 5 bases and J by 5 bases, with 9 bases between them. Looked up from germline, CDR1 is SGHRS and CDR2 is YFSETQ. CDR3 nucleotides: TGCGCCAGCAGTCGGGATGGAGATACGCAGTATTTT. Translating gives CASSRDGDTQYF.

This chain links TRBV4-1 with TRBJ1-2, with a tentative D call TRBD1 (5 bases). The CDR3 is made up of 14 amino acids. Trimming took 1 base from V and 8 from J, leaving 14 bases between them. Germline CDR1 reads MGHRA; CDR2 reads YSYEKL. CDR3: CASSQVRQGAGYTF. The CDR3 coding sequence is TGCGCCAGCAGCCAAGTAAGGCAGGGTGCGGGCTACACCTTC.

The chain combines TRBV6-1 with TRBJ2-3; 9 nucleotides match TRBD1. Germline values: CDR1 MNHNS, CDR2 SASEGT. V dropped 1 base and J dropped 2; count of bases not matched to a gene: 4. This CDR3 spans 16 amino acids. DNA of the CDR3: TGTGCCAGCAGTGAAGGGGGACAGGGTCCCACAGATACGCAGTATTTT. Translated, it gives CASSEGGQGPTDTQYF.

This clone was seen only once. This sequence joins TRBV7-8 and TRBJ1-1; perhaps TRBD1 as D (5 bases). V dropped 1 base and J dropped 6 bases, with 9 bases sitting between them. The CDR3 loop spans 13 amino acids. CDR1 and CDR2 (germline): SGHVS, FQNEAQ. This CDR3 reads CASSLEGIAEAFF. DNA of the CDR3: TGTGCCAGCAGCTTAGAGGGGATTGCTGAAGCTTTCTTT.